This record looks at one T cell receptor (beta chain) sequence and its context. Its antigen is unknown. The sample originates from a study of CD8+ T cells in alopecia areata. Whole-study findings and limits: Normal scalp showed lower clonality than lesional scalp, especially alopecia totalis/universalis. Scalp samples also yield sequences from resident alphabeta T cells of normal skin. With patients, TCR sharing proved less clear than in mice, a difference possibly related to HLA.

V was pared by 1 base and J by 9 bases, with 13 bases between. The CDR3 length is 13 residues. The germline gives CDR1 GTSNPN, CDR2 SVGIG (reference sequence). The authors extracted RNA and reverse transcribed it into cDNA as the sequencing template. TCRdb keeps only in-frame clones here, not all; method: immunoSEQ multiplex PCR. The sample includes 85,000 to 110,000 clones, about 60% of them seen just once. V gene TRBV30 combines with J gene TRBJ1-5; D is unclear. The receptor was isolated from a human donor in good health. The source material was CD4+ T cells sorted from blood. The CDR3 loop is CAWSDSGLGPQHF. The CDR3 bases are TGTGCCTGGAGTGACTCGGGGTTAGGGCCCCAGCATTTT.